Below are 5 T cell receptor beta chains sequenced from a single sample in a study of blood T cell repertoires in COVID-19 (dated by TCRdb to the early 2020s). Libraries were prepared through the immunoSEQ multiplex PCR assay. In its TCRdb copy, this immuneACCESS table keeps in-frame sequences only and misses some clones. Where compared with another copy, unresolved V genes explain less than half of these, and the others have no known cause. The sample data list over 150,000 clones, and roughly 79% of these were observed just once. The ten largest clones capture approximately 6.9% of the sample. What was sequenced was peripheral blood. These receptors all come from a human donor with acute or convalescent COVID-19. The donor label of this sample is uncertain.

The count of this clone is one. This rearrangement joins TRBV18 to TRBJ2-7, with D possibly being TRBD2 (5 bases). CDR1 and CDR2 from the germline V gene are KGHSH and LQKENI. The CDR3 length is 14 residues. The V end was cut by 2 bases, the J end by 6 bases, with 14 bases between. The CDR3 loop reads CASSPSGGNTEQYF. The CDR3 bases are TGTGCCAGCTCACCAAGCGGCGGAAATACCGAGCAGTACTTC.

V and J are TRBV6-5 and TRBJ1-2, with 9 nucleotides matching TRBD1. J gave up 2 bases and V 5 bases, and 3 bases lay outside the gene matches. This CDR3 has 14 residues. Germline V CDR1 and CDR2: MNHEY, SVGAGI. This chain's CDR3 is CASSPGQGNYGYTF. CDR3 DNA sequence: TGTGCCAGCAGTCCCGGACAGGGGAACTATGGCTACACCTTC.

Only a few counts were recorded for this clone. The chain uses TRBV7-2 and TRBJ2-2; tentative D call: TRBD2 (6 bases). V was trimmed by 5 bases and J by 5 bases, leaving 18 bases between them. CDR3 size: 16 residues. Germline CDR1 SGHTA, CDR2 FQGNSA. The chain's CDR3 is CASSLPSGRITGELFF. The CDR3, as DNA: TGTGCCAGCAGCCTCCCGAGCGGGCGAATTACCGGGGAGCTGTTTTTT.

The chain has TRBV2 and TRBJ1-5; D gene uncertain. Trimming pared 6 bases from V and 3 bases from J, leaving 15 bases between. This CDR3 contains 15 residues. CDR1 and CDR2 (germline): SNHLY, FYNNEI. CDR3 sequence: CASRAEQALNQPQHF. As DNA, the CDR3 is TGTGCCAGCAGGGCCGAGCAGGCCCTCAATCAGCCCCAGCATTTT.

The CDR3 DNA reads as TGTGCCAGCAGCAGCGGTGGTAGTAGGAGCACTGAAGCTTTCTTT. Amino acid sequence: CASSSGGSRSTEAFF. The rearrangement links TRBV7-9 to TRBJ1-1; D is unclear. Germline lookup yields CDR1 SEHNR and CDR2 FQNEAQ (reference sequence). Trimming took 5 bases from V and 4 from J, leaving 17 bases between them. This CDR3 is built from 15 residues.